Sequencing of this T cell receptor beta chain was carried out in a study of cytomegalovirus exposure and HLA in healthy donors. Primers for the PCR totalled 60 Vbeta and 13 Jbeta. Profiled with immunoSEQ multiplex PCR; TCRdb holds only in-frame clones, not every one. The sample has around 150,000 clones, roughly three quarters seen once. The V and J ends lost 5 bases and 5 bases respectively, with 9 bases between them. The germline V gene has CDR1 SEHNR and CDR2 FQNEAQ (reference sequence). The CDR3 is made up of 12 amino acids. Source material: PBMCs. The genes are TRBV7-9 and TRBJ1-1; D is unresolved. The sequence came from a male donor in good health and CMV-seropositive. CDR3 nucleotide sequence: TGTGCCAGCAGCCTACCAAGTACTGAAGCTTTCTTT. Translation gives CASSLPSTEAFF.